Presented here are 5 T cell receptor beta chains from one specimen sequenced in a study of cytomegalovirus exposure and HLA in healthy donors. It was with 60 Vbeta and 13 Jbeta primers that the PCR ran. Profiled with immunoSEQ multiplex PCR; TCRdb holds only in-frame clones, not every one. Here the sample spans under 55,000 clones, about three quarters being singletons. Source material: PBMCs. These receptors originate from a man aged 18 to 29 in good health and CMV-seronegative.

This chain joins TRBV25-1 and TRBJ2-7, with 7 positions matching TRBD1. Germline V gene lookup returns CDR1 MGHDK and CDR2 SYGVNS. V shed 5 bases, J shed 1 base, and the junction held 8 bases outside the gene matches. The CDR3 sequence is 15 residues long. DNA for the CDR3: TGTGCCAGCAGTCCCTCGAACAGGGGATCCTACGAGCAGTACTTC. It translates to CASSPSNRGSYEQYF.

CDR3 residues: CASSFGSSEALSYNEQFF. The CDR3 nucleotides read TGTGCCAGCAGTTTTGGGTCGAGCGAAGCTCTCTCCTACAATGAGCAGTTCTTC. The chain is built from TRBV25-1 and TRBJ2-1; the D is unclear. CDR1 and CDR2 from the germline V gene are MGHDK and SYGVNS. The CDR3 is 18 amino acids. The V end was cut by 5 bases, the J end by 0 bases, with 20 bases between.

J is TRBJ1-2 and V is TRBV4-2; D is undetermined. In germline, CDR1 is LGHNA, CDR2 YNFKEQ. V shed 0 bases and J shed 2 bases, with 7 bases lying between them. This CDR3 has 14 residues. The CDR3 DNA follows: TGTGCCAGCAGCCAAGACAGGTCGAACTATGGCTACACCTTC. It is translated as CASSQDRSNYGYTF.

In nucleotides, the CDR3 is TGCGCCAGCAGCCAAGATGAGTCCTACGAGCAGTACTTC. Translation gives CASSQDESYEQYF. The rearrangement joins TRBV4-3 to TRBJ2-7; the D is unclear. V dropped 0 bases and J dropped 1 base, with 4 bases sitting between them. The length of the CDR3 is 13 residues. The germline gives CDR1 LGHNA, CDR2 YSLEER.

The chain has TRBV6-1 and TRBJ2-3; 14 positions match TRBD2. Germline values: CDR1 MNHNS, CDR2 SASEGT. The CDR3 extends over 19 amino acids. V shed 2 bases, J shed 5 bases, and the junction held 12 bases outside the gene matches. CDR3: CASSERFKTSGRAIDTQYF. As DNA, the CDR3 is TGTGCCAGCAGTGAACGATTTAAGACTAGCGGGAGGGCGATAGATACGCAGTATTTT.